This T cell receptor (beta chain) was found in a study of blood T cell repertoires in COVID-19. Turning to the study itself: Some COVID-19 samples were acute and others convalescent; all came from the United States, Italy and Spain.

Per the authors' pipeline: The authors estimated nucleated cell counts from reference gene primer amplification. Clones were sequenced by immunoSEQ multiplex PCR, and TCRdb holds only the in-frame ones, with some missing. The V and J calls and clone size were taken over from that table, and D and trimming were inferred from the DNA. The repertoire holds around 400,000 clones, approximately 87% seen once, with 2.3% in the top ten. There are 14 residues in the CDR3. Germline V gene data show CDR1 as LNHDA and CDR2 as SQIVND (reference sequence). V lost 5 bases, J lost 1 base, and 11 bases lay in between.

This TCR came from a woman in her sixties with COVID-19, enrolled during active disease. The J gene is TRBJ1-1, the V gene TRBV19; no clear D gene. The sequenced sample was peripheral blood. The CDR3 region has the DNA TGTGCCAGTAGTGTCGGGGTTTCGAACACTGAAGCTTTCTTT. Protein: CASSVGVSNTEAFF.